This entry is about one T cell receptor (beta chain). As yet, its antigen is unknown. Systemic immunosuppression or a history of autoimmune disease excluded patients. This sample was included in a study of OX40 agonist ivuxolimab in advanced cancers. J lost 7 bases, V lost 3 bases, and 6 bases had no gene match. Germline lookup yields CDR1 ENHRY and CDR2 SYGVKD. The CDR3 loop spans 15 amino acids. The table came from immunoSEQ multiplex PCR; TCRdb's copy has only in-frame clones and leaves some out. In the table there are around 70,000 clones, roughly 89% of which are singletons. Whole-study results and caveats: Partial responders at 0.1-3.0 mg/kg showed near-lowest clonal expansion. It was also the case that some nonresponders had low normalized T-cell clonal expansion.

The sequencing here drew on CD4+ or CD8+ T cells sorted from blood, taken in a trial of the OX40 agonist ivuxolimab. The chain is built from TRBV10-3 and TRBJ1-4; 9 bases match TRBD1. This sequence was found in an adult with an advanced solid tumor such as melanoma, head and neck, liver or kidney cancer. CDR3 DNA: TGTGCCATCAGTGATTACGGGACAGGGAGTGAAAAACTGTTTTTT. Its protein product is CAISDYGTGSEKLFF.